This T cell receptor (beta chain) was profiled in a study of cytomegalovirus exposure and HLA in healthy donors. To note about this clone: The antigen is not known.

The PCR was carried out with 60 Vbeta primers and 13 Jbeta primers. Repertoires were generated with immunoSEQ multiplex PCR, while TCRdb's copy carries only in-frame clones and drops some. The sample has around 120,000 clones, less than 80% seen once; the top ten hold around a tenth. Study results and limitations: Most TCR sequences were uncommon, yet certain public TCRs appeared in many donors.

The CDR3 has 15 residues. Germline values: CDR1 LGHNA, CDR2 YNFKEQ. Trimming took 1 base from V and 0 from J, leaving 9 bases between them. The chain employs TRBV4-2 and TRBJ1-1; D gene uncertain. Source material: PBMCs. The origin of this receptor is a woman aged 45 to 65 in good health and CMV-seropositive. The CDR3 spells CASSQVEGMNTEAFF. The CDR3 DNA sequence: TGTGCCAGCAGCCAAGTTGAGGGAATGAACACTGAAGCTTTCTTT.